This T cell receptor beta chain was identified during a study of technical replicates of blood from a handful of donors. Here immunoSEQ multiplex PCR was the method, and the copy in TCRdb shows in-frame clones only, minus some. This sample has about 59,000 clones, with 86% found just once. The CDR3 is 15 residues long. Between the trimmed V and J ends, which lost 6 bases and 7 bases, there was a span of 21 bases. Germline-derived CDR1 and CDR2 are MNHEY and SVGAGI. Input material: PBMCs. The rearrangement links TRBV6-5 to TRBJ1-2; D may be TRBD1 (5 bases). This receptor was obtained from a human donor in good health. Some clones in this sample may be carry-over from other donors' samples. DNA for the CDR3: TGTGCCAGCAGCCGACCCCAACAGGCGGGAGGTGGCTACACCTTC. Translation: CASSRPQQAGGGYTF.